The clone carrying this T cell receptor (beta chain) appeared many times. Every TCR cDNA molecule bore a unique molecular identifier. TCRdb used MiXCR to reprocess the 5' RACE reads, holding one entry per CDR3 protein. The table has under 50,000 distinct CDR3 sequences, around 5.2% seen once. Time point specified: sample taken at primary tumor resection. The authors sequenced whole RNA from tumor, nontumor lung or frozen PBMC without sorting. Samples were donated by 72 untreated early-stage non-small cell lung cancer patients. CDR1 and CDR2 from the germline V gene are MDHEN and SYDVKM. With 7 bases removed from V and 6 bases from J, the gap between germline ends came to 12 bases. The CDR3 has 12 amino acids. This entry comes from a study of spatial heterogeneity in lung cancer. As for the study in general: The library had UMIs, and each TCR and UMI pair averaged more than ten raw reads.

The V and J genes are TRBV28 and TRBJ1-1; D might be TRBD1 (6 bases). The specimen was PBMCs, collected at surgery. The TCR sequence derives from a female donor with early-stage non-small cell lung cancer. The DNA of the CDR3 is TGTGCCAGCAATACAGGGCGGCCTGAAGCTTTCTTT. Its protein is CASNTGRPEAFF.